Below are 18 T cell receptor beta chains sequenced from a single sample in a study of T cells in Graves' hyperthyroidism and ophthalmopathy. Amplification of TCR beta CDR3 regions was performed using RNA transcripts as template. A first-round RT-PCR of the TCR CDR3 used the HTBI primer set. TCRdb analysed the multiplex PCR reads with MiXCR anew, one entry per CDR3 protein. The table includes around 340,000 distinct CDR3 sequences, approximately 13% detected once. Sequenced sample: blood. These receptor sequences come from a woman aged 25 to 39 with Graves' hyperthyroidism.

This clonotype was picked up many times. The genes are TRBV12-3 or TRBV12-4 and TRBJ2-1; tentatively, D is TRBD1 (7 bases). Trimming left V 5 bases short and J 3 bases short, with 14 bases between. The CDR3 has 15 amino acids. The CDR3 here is CASSPGDSLYNEQFF. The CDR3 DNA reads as TGTGCCAGCAGTCCGGGGGACAGCCTCTACAATGAGCAGTTCTTC.

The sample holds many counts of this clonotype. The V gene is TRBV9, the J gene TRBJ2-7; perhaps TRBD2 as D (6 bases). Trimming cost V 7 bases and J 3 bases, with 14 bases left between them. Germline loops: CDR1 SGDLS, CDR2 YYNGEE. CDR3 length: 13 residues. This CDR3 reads CASGGVEGYEQYF. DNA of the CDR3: TGTGCCAGCGGAGGTGTGGAGGGCTACGAGCAGTACTTC.

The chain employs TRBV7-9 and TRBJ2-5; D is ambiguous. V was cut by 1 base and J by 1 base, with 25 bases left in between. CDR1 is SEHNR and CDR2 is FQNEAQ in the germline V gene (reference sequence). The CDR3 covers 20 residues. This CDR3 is CASSLEYAGSTLGRQETQYF. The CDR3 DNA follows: TGTGCCAGCAGCTTAGAGTATGCAGGCAGCACGCTAGGACGCCAAGAGACCCAGTACTTC.

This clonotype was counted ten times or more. Written as DNA, the CDR3 is TGTGCCAGCAGTATGAAACCGGGACAGGGGGGCAGAGGGCAGTACTTC. Translating it yields CASSMKPGQGGRGQYF. This chain joins TRBV6-1 and TRBJ2-7, with TRBD1 matching 11 bases. Germline trimming cut 5 bases from V and 9 bases from J; bases unmatched to any gene: 15. The CDR3 spans 16 residues. Germline CDR1 is MNHNS and CDR2 is SASEGT.

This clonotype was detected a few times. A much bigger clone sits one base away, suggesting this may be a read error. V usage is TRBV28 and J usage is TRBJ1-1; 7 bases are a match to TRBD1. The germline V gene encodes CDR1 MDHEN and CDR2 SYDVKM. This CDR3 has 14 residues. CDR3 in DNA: TGTGCCAGCAGTTTCGACAGGGCGAACACTGAAGCTTCCTTT. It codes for CASSFDRANTEASF. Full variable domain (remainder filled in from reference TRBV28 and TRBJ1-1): DVKVTQSSRYLVKRTGEKVFLECVQDMDHENMFWYRQDPGLGLRLIYFSYDVKMKEKGDIPEGYSVSREKKERFSLILESASTNQTSMYLCASSFDRANTEASFGQGTRLTVV.

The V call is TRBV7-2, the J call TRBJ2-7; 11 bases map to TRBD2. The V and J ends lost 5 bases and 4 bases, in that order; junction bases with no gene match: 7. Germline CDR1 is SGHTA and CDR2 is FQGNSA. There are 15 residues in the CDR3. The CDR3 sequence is CASSPPSGRLYEQYF. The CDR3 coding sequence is TGTGCCAGCAGCCCCCCTAGCGGGAGGTTATACGAGCAGTACTTC.

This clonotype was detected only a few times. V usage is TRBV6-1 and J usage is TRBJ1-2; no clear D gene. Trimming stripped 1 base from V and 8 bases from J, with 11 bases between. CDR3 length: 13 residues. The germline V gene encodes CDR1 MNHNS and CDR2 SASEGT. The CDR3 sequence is CASSEVGIQGYTF. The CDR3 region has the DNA TGTGCCAGCAGTGAAGTGGGAATACAGGGCTACACCTTC.

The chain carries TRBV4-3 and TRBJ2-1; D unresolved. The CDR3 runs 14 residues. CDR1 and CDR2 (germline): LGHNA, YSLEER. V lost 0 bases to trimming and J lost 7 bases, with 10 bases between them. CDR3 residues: CASSQEAYGNEQFF. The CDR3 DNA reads TGCGCCAGCAGCCAAGAGGCTTACGGGAATGAGCAGTTCTTC.

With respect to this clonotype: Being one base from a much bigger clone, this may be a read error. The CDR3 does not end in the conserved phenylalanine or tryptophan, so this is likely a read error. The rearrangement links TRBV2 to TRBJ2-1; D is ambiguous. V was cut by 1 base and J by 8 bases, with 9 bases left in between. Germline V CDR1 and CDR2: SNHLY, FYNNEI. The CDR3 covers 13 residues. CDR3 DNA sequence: TGTGCCAGCAGTGAAGATGAGGTCGATGAGCAGTTCCTC. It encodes CASSEDEVDEQFL.

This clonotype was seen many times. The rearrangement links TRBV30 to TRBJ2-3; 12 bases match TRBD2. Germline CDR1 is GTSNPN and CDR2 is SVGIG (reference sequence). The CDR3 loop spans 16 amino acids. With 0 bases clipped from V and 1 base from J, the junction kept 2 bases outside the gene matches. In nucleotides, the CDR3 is TGTGCCTGGAGTGTATGGACTAGCGGGGGCACAGATACGCAGTATTTT. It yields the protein CAWSVWTSGGTDTQYF.

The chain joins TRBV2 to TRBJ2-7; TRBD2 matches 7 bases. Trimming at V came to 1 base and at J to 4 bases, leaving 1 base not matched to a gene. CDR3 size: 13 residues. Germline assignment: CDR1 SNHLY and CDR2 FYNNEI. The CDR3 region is CASSEVGGYEQYF. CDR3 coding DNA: TGTGCCAGCAGTGAAGTGGGGGGGTACGAGCAGTACTTC.

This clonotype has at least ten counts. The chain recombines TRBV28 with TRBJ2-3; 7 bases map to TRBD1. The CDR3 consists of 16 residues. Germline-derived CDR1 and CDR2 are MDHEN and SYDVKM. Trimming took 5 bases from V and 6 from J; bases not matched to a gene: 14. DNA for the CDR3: TGTGCCAGCAGTACCCGACAGGGTGGTTGGGTGGATACGCAGTATTTT. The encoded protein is CASSTRQGGWVDTQYF.

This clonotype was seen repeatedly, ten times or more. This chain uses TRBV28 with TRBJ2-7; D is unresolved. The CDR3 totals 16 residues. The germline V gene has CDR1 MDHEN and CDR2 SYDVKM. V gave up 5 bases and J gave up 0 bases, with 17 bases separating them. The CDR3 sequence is CASSPTVGTSSYEQYF. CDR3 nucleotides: TGTGCCAGCAGTCCGACCGTAGGTACGAGCTCCTACGAGCAGTACTTC.

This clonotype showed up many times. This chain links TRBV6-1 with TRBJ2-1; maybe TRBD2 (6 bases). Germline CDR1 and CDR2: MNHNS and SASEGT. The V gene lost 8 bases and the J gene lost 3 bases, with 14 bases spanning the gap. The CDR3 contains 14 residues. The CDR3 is CASLEAGLYNEQFF. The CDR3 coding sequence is TGTGCCAGCTTAGAAGCGGGCCTCTACAATGAGCAGTTCTTC.

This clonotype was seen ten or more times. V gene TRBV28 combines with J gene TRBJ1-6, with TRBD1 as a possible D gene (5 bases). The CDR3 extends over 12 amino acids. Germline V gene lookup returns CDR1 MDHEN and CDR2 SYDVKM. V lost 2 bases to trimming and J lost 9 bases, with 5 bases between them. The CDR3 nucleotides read TGTGCCAGCAGTTTACAGGGTTCACCCCTCCACTTT. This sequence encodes CASSLQGSPLHF.

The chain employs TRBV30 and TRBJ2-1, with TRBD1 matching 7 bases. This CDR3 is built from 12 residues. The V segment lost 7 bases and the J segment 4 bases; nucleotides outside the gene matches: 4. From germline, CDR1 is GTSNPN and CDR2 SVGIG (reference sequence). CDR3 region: CASRGPYNEQFF. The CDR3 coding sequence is TGTGCCTCGAGGGGGCCTTACAATGAGCAGTTCTTC. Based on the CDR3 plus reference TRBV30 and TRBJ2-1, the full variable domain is SQTIHQWPATLVQPVGSPLSLECTVEGTSNPNLYWYRQAAGRGLQLLFYSVGIGQISSEVPQNLSASRPQDRQFILSSKKLLLSDSGFYLCASRGPYNEQFFGPGTRLTVL.

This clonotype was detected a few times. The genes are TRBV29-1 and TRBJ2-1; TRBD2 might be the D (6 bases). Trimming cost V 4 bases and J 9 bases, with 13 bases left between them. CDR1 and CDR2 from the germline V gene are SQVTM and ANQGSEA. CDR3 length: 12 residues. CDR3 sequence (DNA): TGCAGCGTTGCCGGGACTGATAGTGAGCAGTTCTTC. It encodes CSVAGTDSEQFF.

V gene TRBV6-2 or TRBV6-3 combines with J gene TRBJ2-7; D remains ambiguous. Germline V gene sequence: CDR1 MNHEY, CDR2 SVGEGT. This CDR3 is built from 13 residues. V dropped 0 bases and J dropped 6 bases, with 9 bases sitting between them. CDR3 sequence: CASSYSGLGEQYF. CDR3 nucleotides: TGTGCCAGCAGTTACTCCGGGCTAGGCGAGCAGTACTTC.